These 2 T cell receptor beta chains were sequenced from one sample in a study of response to subunit inactivated influenza vaccine. TCRdb reanalysed the RT-PCR reads using MiXCR and keeps one entry per CDR3 protein. The data hold around 600,000 distinct CDR3 sequences, with around 10% observed a single time. The same specimen was also included in a second study, on T cells expressing NK-cell markers. According to that study: The authors made TCR beta cDNA libraries by 5'RACE template switching. This switching added a universal primer site and UMIs.

The input for sequencing was PBMCs from blood, taken on the day of vaccination. Receptors were obtained from a man in his fifties who received an inactivated influenza vaccine.

This clonotype was observed a handful of times. The chain employs TRBV27 and TRBJ1-1; the D gene is possibly TRBD1 (5 bases). V was clipped by 4 bases and J by 4 bases, with 16 bases between them. CDR1 MNHEY and CDR2 SMNVEV come from the germline V gene (reference sequence). The CDR3 has 15 amino acids. The CDR3 spells CASSYQGPRATEAFF. CDR3 sequence (DNA): TGTGCCAGCAGTTACCAGGGACCGCGGGCCACTGAAGCTTTCTTT.

This clonotype was seen ten or more times. The genes are TRBV5-1 and TRBJ2-7, with 7 nucleotides matching TRBD2. Per germline, CDR1 SGHRS and CDR2 YFSETQ. This CDR3 region has 14 residues. The junction had 6 bases not matched to a gene; V was cut back by 4 bases and J by 2 bases. The CDR3 DNA reads TGCGCCAGCAGCCGAGGGAGGGATACCTACGAGCAGTACTTC. Its translation is CASSRGRDTYEQYF.